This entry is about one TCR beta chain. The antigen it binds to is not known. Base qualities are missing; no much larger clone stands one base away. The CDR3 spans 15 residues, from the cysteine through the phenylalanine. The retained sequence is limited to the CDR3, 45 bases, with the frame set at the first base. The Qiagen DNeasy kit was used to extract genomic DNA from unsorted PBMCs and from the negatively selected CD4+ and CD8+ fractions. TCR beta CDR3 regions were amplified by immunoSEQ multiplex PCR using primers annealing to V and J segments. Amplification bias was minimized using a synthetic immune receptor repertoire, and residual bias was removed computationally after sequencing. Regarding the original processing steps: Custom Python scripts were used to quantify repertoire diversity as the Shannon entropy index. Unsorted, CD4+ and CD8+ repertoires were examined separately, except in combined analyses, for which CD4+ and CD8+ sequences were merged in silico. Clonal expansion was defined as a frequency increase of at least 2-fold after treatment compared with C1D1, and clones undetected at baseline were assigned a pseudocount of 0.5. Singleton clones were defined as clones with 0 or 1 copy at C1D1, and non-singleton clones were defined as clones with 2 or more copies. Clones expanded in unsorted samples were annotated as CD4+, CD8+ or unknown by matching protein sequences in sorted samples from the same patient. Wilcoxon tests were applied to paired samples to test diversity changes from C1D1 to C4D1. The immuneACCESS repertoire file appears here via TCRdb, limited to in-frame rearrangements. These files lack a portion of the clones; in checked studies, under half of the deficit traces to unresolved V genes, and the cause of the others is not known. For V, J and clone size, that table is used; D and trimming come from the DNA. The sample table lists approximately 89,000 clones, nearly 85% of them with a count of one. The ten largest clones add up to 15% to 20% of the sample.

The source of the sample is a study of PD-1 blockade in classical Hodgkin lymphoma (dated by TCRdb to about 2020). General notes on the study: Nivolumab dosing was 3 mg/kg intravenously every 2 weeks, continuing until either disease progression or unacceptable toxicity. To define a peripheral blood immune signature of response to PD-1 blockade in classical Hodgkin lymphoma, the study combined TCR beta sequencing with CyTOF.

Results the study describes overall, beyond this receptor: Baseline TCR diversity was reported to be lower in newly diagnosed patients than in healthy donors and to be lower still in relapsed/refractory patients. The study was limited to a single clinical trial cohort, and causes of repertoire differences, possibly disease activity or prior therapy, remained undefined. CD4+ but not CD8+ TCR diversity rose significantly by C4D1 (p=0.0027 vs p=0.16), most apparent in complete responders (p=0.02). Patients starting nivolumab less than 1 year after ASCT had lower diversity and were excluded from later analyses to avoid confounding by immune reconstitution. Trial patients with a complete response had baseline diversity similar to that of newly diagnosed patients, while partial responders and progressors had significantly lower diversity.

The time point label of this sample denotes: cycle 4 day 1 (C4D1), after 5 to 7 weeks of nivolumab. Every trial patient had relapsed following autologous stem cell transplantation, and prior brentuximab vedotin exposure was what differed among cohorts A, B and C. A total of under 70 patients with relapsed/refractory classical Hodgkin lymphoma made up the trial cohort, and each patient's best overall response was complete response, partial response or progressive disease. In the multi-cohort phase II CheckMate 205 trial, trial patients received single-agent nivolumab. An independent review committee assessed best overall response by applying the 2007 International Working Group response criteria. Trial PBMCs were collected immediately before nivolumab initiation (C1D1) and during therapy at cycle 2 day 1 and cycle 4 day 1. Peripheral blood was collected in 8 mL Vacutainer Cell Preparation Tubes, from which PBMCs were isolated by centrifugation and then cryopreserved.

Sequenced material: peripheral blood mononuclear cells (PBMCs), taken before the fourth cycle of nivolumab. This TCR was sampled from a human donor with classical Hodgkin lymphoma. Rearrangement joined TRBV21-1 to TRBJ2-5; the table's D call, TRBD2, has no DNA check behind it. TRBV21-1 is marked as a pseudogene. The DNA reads TGTGCCAGCAGTTGGGGAGGGGGGCAGCAAGAGACCCAGTACTTC. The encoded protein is CASSWGGGQQETQYF.